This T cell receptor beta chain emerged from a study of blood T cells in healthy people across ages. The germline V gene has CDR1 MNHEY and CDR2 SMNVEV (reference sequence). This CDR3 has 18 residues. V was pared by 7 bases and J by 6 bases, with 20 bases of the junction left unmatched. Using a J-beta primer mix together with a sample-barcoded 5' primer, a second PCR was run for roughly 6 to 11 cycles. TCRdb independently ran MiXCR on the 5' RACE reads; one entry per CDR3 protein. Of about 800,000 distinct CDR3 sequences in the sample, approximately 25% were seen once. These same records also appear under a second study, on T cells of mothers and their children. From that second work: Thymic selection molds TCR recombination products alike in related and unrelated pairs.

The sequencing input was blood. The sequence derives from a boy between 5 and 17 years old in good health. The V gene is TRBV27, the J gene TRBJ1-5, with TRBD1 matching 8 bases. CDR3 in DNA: TGTGCCAGCAACCCCAGGTCGGGGTCAGGGGGCGTCAGTCAGCCCCAGCATTTT. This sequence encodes CASNPRSGSGGVSQPQHF.